The 14 T cell receptor beta chains reported below all come from one sample, sequenced in a study of blood T cell repertoires in COVID-19. TCRdb's copy holds only in-frame clones and misses some; the assay was immunoSEQ multiplex PCR. Of roughly 230,000 clones in the sample, 85% were seen once. The sample consisted of PBMCs or T cells enriched from blood (not recorded which). Receptor source: a woman aged 50 to 60 who had been exposed to COVID-19.

The V call is TRBV5-1, the J call TRBJ1-2, with 8 bases lining up with TRBD1. CDR1 and CDR2 from the germline V gene are SGHRS and YFSETQ. V lost 3 bases to trimming and J lost 4 bases; unmatched junction nucleotides: 11. This CDR3 region has 16 residues. The CDR3 sequence: CASSSGQGGTGYGYTF. Written as DNA, the CDR3 is TGCGCCAGCAGCTCCGGACAGGGAGGAACTGGCTATGGCTACACCTTC.

J is TRBJ1-2 and V is TRBV7-2; D ambiguous. The CDR3 has 14 amino acids. Trimming cost V 1 base and J 1 base, with 7 bases left between them. Germline-derived CDR1 and CDR2 are SGHTA and FQGNSA. CDR3 region: CASSLEAYNYGYTF. The CDR3, as DNA: TGTGCCAGCAGCTTAGAAGCGTATAACTATGGCTACACCTTC.

This clone has just one count. The chain employs TRBV28 and TRBJ1-6; D might be TRBD1 (6 bases). Germline loops: CDR1 MDHEN, CDR2 SYDVKM. This CDR3 comprises 16 residues. The V end lost 4 bases, the J end lost 0 bases, and 10 bases lay between the germline ends. The CDR3 is CASSSQGPSYNSPLHF. The DNA for the CDR3 is TGTGCCAGCAGTTCTCAGGGGCCCTCCTATAATTCACCCCTCCACTTT.

In its sample, this clone was seen once. The chain is built from TRBV5-1 and TRBJ1-4; D remains ambiguous. Germline V gene data show CDR1 as SGHRS and CDR2 as YFSETQ. The CDR3 is made up of 15 amino acids. Trimming removed 1 base at V and 2 bases at J, with 9 bases between. The chain's CDR3 is CASSLTSGTNEKLFF. The CDR3 nucleotides are TGCGCCAGCAGCTTGACGTCCGGGACTAATGAAAAACTGTTTTTT. Full variable domain (remainder filled in from reference TRBV5-1 and TRBJ1-4): KAGVTQTPRYLIKTRGQQVTLSCSPISGHRSVSWYQQTPGQGLQFLFEYFSETQRNKGNFPGRFSGRQFSNSRSEMNVSTLELGDSALYLCASSLTSGTNEKLFFGSGTQLSVL.

The rearrangement uses TRBV18 and TRBJ1-3; D perhaps matches TRBD1 (5 bases). The V end lost 0 bases, the J end lost 3 bases, and 15 bases lay between the germline ends. The length of the CDR3 is 17 residues. The germline CDR1 and CDR2 sequences are KGHSH and LQKENI. CDR3 coding DNA: TGTGCCAGCTCACCACCCGCGGGACGGAAGATTGGAAACACCATATATTTT. Translated, it gives CASSPPAGRKIGNTIYF.

The rearrangement uses TRBV5-5 and TRBJ1-1, with D possibly matching TRBD1 (5 bases). V gave up 3 bases and J gave up 2 bases, with 14 bases separating them. CDR3 length: 15 residues. Per the germline V gene, CDR1 is SGHKS and CDR2 is YYEKEE (reference sequence). CDR3: CASSSSGLFNTEAFF. CDR3 DNA: TGTGCCAGCAGCTCCTCGGGACTCTTTAACACTGAAGCTTTCTTT.

This clone showed up many times. The rearrangement uses TRBV6-2 or TRBV6-3 and TRBJ1-1, with D hard to call. This CDR3 comprises 14 residues. CDR1 MNHEY and CDR2 SVGEGT come from the germline V gene. The V and J ends lost 0 bases and 4 bases respectively, with 9 bases between them. This CDR3 is CASSYSMGVTEAFF. The CDR3 nucleotides read TGTGCCAGCAGTTACTCGATGGGCGTCACTGAAGCTTTCTTT.

There are a few counts of this clone. The gene calls are TRBV5-1 and TRBJ2-2; 7 bases map to TRBD1. The germline gives CDR1 SGHRS, CDR2 YFSETQ. The CDR3 is 13 amino acids. The V and J ends lost 4 bases and 9 bases, in that order; junction bases with no gene match: 6. The CDR3 is CASSPKGARELFF. The CDR3 DNA reads TGCGCCAGCAGCCCCAAGGGGGCCAGGGAGCTGTTTTTT. Filled out from reference TRBV5-1 and TRBJ2-2, the complete variable domain reads KAGVTQTPRYLIKTRGQQVTLSCSPISGHRSVSWYQQTPGQGLQFLFEYFSETQRNKGNFPGRFSGRQFSNSRSEMNVSTLELGDSALYLCASSPKGARELFFGEGSRLTVL.

CDR3 sequence reads: CASTPGGGGAEQYF. The CDR3, as DNA: TGCGCCAGCACCCCAGGGGGTGGCGGCGCCGAGCAGTACTTC. The chain carries TRBV10-2 and TRBJ2-7; 7 bases align to TRBD1. CDR3 length: 14 amino acids. CDR1 and CDR2 (germline): WSHSY, SAAADI. The junction had 12 bases not matched to a gene; V was cut back by 7 bases and J by 6 bases.

The J gene is TRBJ2-5, the V gene TRBV9, with D possibly TRBD2 on 8 matching bases. This CDR3 comprises 15 residues. The germline gives CDR1 SGDLS, CDR2 YYNGEE. Trimming shortened V by 4 bases and J by 4 bases, and 17 bases separated the two germline ends. In nucleotides, the CDR3 is TGTGCCAGCAGCCCCCAGGGGGGACTAGGAGAGACCCAGTACTTC. It is translated as CASSPQGGLGETQYF. The full variable domain, in which reference TRBV9 and TRBJ2-5 provide the parts outside the CDR3, is DSGVTQTPKHLITATGQRVTLRCSPRSGDLSVYWYQQSLDQGLQFLIQYYNGEERAKGNILERFSAQQFPDLHSELNLSSLELGDSALYFCASSPQGGLGETQYFGPGTRLLVL.

This rearrangement joins TRBV3-1 (or the pseudogene TRBV3-2) to TRBJ1-2; 8 positions agree with TRBD1. The trim removed 11 bases at V and 2 bases at J, leaving 10 bases unmatched. Germline assignment: CDR1 LGHDT and CDR2 YNNKEL (reference sequence). CDR3 length: 14 amino acids. CDR3 protein: CASTGAGGNYGYTF. The CDR3 bases are TGTGCCTCAACGGGGGCAGGGGGCAACTATGGCTACACCTTC.

This clone appeared once. V gene TRBV6-5 combines with J gene TRBJ2-5; 9 positions agree with TRBD1. The CDR3 extends over 15 amino acids. Looked up from germline, CDR1 is MNHEY and CDR2 is SVGAGI. The junction had 6 bases not matched to a gene; V was cut back by 2 bases and J by 5 bases. The CDR3 DNA reads TGTGCCAGCAGTTACGGCACAGGGGGCGGGGAGACCCAGTACTTC. Amino acid sequence: CASSYGTGGGETQYF.

V usage is TRBV12-3 or TRBV12-4 and J usage is TRBJ1-2; D is undetermined. The CDR3 totals 11 residues. With 1 base removed from V and 10 bases from J, the gap between germline ends came to 7 bases. DNA for the CDR3: TGTGCCAGCAGTTTAGGACTTATCTACACCTTC. Residues: CASSLGLIYTF.

This clone is a singleton in its sample. The V gene is TRBV5-1, the J gene TRBJ2-7; 8 bases agree with TRBD1. Germline V gene lookup returns CDR1 SGHRS and CDR2 YFSETQ. This CDR3 region has 16 residues. Unmatched junction bases numbered 11, after V lost 4 bases and J lost 2 bases. The CDR3 region is CASSGDWGQDTYEQYF. Written as DNA, the CDR3 is TGCGCCAGCAGCGGTGATTGGGGACAGGACACCTACGAGCAGTACTTC.